The 2 T cell receptor beta chains below come from one sample, sequenced in a study of T-cell reconstitution after alpha-beta-depleted transplantation in children. Unique molecular identifiers were used in preparing the TCRbeta library. TCRdb independently ran MiXCR on the PCR reads; one entry per CDR3 protein. Altogether some 200,000 distinct CDR3 sequences are present, about 6.4% being singletons, with the ten largest covering 3% to 3.5%. This material consisted of PBMCs from the stem cell graft donor, taken from the stem cell graft. Receptors were obtained from a human donor who donated a stem cell graft to a child with Wiskott-Aldrich syndrome.

V usage is TRBV12-3 or TRBV12-4 and J usage is TRBJ2-6, with D possibly being TRBD1 (6 bases). The CDR3 is 16 residues long. Trimming shortened V by 7 bases and J by 2 bases, and 15 bases separated the two germline ends. The CDR3 coding sequence is TGTGCCAGCACTCCCCAGGGGTGGGCTGGGGCCAACGTCCTGACTTTC. As protein: CASTPQGWAGANVLTF.

This clonotype came up many times. The chain recombines TRBV20-1 with TRBJ2-1; TRBD1 or TRBD2 may be the D gene (6 bases each). From germline, CDR1 is DFQATT and CDR2 SNEGSKA (reference sequence). Trimming left V 3 bases short and J 7 bases short, with 10 bases between. This CDR3 is 12 amino acids long. The CDR3 DNA reads TGCAGTGCTAGGCTAGGGGGGAATGAGCAGTTCTTC. Translation: CSARLGGNEQFF.